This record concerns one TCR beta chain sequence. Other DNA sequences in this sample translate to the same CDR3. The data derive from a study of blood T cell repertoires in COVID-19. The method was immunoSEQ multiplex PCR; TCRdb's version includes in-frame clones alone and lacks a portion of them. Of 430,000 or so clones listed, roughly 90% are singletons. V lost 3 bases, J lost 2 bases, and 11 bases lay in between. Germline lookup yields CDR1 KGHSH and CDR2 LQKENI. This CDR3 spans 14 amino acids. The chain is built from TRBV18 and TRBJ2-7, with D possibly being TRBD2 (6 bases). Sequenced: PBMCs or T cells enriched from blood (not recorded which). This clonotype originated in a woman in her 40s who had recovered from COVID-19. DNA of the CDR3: TGTGCCAGCTCACCGGGTGGAGGGGCCTACGAGCAGTACTTC. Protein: CASSPGGGAYEQYF.